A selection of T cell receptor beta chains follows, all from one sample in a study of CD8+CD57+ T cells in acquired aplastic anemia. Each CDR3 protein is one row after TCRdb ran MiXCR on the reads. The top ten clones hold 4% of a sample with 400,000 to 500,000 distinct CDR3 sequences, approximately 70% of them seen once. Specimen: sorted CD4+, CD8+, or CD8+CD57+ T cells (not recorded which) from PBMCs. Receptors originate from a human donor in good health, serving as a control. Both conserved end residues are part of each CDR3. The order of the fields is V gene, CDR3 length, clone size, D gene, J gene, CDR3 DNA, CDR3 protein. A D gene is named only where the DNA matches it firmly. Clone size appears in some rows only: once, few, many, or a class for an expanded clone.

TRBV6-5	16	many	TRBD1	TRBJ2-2	TGTGCCAGCACTAGCACACGACAGGGGTTGACCGGGGAGCTGTTTTTT	CASTSTRQGLTGELFF
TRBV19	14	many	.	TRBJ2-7	TGTGCCAGTAGGGGTCTTTCGAGCTCCTACGAGCAGTACTTC	CASRGLSSSYEQYF
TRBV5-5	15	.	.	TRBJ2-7	TGTGCCAGCAGCCCCGAGGGCTGGCCTTCCTACGAGCAGTACTTC	CASSPEGWPSYEQYF
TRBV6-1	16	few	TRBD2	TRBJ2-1	TGTGCCAGCAGTGAACGGCTAGCGGGGTCCTACAATGAGCAGTTCTTC	CASSERLAGSYNEQFF
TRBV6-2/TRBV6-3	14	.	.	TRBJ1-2	TGTGCCAGCAGTTACTTGGGCAGGGTGGATGGCTACACCTTC	CASSYLGRVDGYTF
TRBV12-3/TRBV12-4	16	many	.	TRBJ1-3	TGTGCCAGCAGTTTATCAAGTCGAGGCGCTGGAAACACCATATATTTT	CASSLSSRGAGNTIYF
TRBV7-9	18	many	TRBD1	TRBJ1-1	TGTGCCAGCAGCCTCCCTCGACAGGGCGGTATAAAGGACACTGAAGCTTTCTTT	CASSLPRQGGIKDTEAFF
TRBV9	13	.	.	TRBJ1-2	TGTGCCAGCAGCGTAGGGGGAGACTATGGCTACACCTTC	CASSVGGDYGYTF
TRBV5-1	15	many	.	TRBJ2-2	TGCGCCAGCTCTAAGGGGGAGCTGAACACCGGGGAGCTGTTTTTT	CASSKGELNTGELFF
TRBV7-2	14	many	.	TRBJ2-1	TGTGCCAGCAGCCCCGGGGGCTCCTACAATGAGCAGTTCTTC	CASSPGGSYNEQFF
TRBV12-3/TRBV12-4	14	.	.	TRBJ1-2	TGTGCCAGCAGGCTGGGGCGTTTGGACTATGGCTACACCTTC	CASRLGRLDYGYTF
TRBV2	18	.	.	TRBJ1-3	TGTGCCAGCAGGGACACCGGGACCGGGCAGGGCTCTGGAAACACCATATATTTT	CASRDTGTGQGSGNTIYF
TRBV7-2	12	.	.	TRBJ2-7	TGTGCCAGCAGCTACGGACAGACGCCGCAGTACTTC	CASSYGQTPQYF
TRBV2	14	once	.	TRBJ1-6	TGTGCCAGCAGGCCAAGGGACGGCAATTCACCCCTCCACTTT	CASRPRDGNSPLHF
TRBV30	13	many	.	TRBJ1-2	TGTGCCTGGAGTGAGGCAGGGAACTATGGCTACACCTTC	CAWSEAGNYGYTF
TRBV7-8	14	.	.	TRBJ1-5	TGTGCCAGCAGTTGGCACCTGAGTGCTCAGACTCAGCACTTT	CASSWHLSAQTQHF
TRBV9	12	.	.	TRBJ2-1	TGTGCCAGCAGCGCCTCCGGTGGTGAGCACTACTTC	CASSASGGEHYF
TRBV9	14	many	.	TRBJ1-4	TGTGCCAGCAGCGTCAGGGGCGGGAATGAAAAACTGTTTTTT	CASSVRGGNEKLFF
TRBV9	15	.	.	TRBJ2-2	TGTGCCAGCAGCGTAGGGAGAACTAGCACCGGGGAGCTGTTTTTT	CASSVGRTSTGELFF
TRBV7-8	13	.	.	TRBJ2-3	TGTGCCAGCAGCTTAAAAGTCACAGATACGCAGTATTTT	CASSLKVTDTQYF
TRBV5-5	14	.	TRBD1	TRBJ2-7	TGTGCCAGCAGGGCCCCCGGGACAGGGTTCGAGCAGTACTTC	CASRAPGTGFEQYF
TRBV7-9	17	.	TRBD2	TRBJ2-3	TGTGCCAGCAGCGTTCCGGGACTAGCGGGGGCGCTTGATACGCAGTATTTT	CASSVPGLAGALDTQYF
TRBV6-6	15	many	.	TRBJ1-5	TGTGCCAGCAGTTACTCCGGGGAGAGCAATCAGCCCCAGCATTTT	CASSYSGESNQPQHF
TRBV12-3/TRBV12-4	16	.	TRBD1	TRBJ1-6	TGTGCCAGCAACGACTTTCGGACAGGCCTCCATTCACCCCTCCACTTT	CASNDFRTGLHSPLHF
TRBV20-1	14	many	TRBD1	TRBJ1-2	TGCAGTGCTAGGATCGCAGGGGGCAACTATGGCTACACCTTC	CSARIAGGNYGYTF
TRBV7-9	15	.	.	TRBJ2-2	TGTGCCAGCAGCCAGCCGGGTAATATCATAGGGGAGCTGTTTTTT	CASSQPGNIIGELFF
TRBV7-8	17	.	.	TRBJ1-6	TGTGCCAGCAGCTTAACGGGGAGCTACGAGCAGTACTTCCCCCTCCACTTT	CASSLTGSYEQYFPLHF
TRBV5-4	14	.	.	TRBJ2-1	TGTGCCAGCAGCTTGAGGCAGGCCTACAATGAGCAGTTCTTC	CASSLRQAYNEQFF
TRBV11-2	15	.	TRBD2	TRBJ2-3	TGTGCCAGCAGCCTCCTCGGGGGGGCCCCAGATACGCAGTATTTT	CASSLLGGAPDTQYF
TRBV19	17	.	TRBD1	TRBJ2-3	TGTGCCAGCTCAGCCGGACAGGGGCGCGTAGGGACAGATACGCAGTATTTT	CASSAGQGRVGTDTQYF
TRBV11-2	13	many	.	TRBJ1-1	TGTGCCAGCAGCATCCGGGTGAACACTGAAGCTTTCTTT	CASSIRVNTEAFF
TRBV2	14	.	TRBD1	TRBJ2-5	TGTGCCAGCAGTGTAGGGGGCGACAAATCACCCCTGCACTTC	CASSVGGDKSPLHF
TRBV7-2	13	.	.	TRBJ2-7	TGTGCCAGCAGCCCCAACCCCCCTCGCGTTCTGTACTTC	CASSPNPPRVLYF
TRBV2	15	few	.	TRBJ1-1	TGTGTCAGCAGTGGGGTGGGGGGGGCGAACACTGAAGCTTTCTTT	CVSSGVGGANTEAFF
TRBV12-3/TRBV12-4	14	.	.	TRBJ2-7	TGTGCCAGCAGCCTTCATTCAAGCTCCTACGAGCAGTACTTC	CASSLHSSSYEQYF
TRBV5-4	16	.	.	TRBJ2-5	TGTGCCAGCACCACGGAAAGGAGGGCCCAACTAGGGACCCAGTACTTC	CASTTERRAQLGTQYF
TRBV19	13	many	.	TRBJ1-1	TGTGCCAGTAGCAAACCCTGGGACACTGAAGCTTTCTTT	CASSKPWDTEAFF
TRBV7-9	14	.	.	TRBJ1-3	TGCGCCAGCAGCTTAATCGGAGACGGAAACACCGAGTATTTT	CASSLIGDGNTEYF
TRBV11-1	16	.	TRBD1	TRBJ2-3	TGTGCCAGCAGCGAGACAGGGATTCGGGTCACAGATACGCAGTATTTT	CASSETGIRVTDTQYF
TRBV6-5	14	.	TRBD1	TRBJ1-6	TGTGCCAGCAGTCTGCACAGGGGGCTTTCACCCCTCCACTTT	CASSLHRGLSPLHF
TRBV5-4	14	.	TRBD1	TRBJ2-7	TGTGCCAGCAGCGAGGGACAGGGGAGGGACGAGCAGTACTTC	CASSEGQGRDEQYF
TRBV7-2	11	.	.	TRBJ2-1	TGTGCCAGCAGCGACGTTGGTGCGCAGTTCTTC	CASSDVGAQFF
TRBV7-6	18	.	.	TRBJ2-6	TGTGCTAGCAGCTTCGGTGGGGGGTGGAACTCCGGGGCCAACGTCCTGACTTTC	CASSFGGGWNSGANVLTF
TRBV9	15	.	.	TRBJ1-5	.	CASSVGKATPSVQHF